Listed below are T cell receptor beta chains from one sample, sequenced in a study of blood T cells in healthy people across ages. TCRdb re-derived calls from the 5' RACE reads in MiXCR, one entry per CDR3 protein. The sample comprises approximately 290,000 distinct CDR3 sequences, around 27% of which are singletons, and 29% rests with the top ten. The sequenced sample was blood. These receptors were taken from a woman aged 70-85 years in good health. Both conserved end residues are part of each CDR3. A D gene is named only where the DNA matches it firmly. The size of a clone is reported for some rows only, either as once, few or many, or as a class for expanded clones.

clone size: few; V gene: TRBV6-2/TRBV6-3; D gene: -; J gene: TRBJ2-3; CDR3 DNA: TGTGCCAGCAGTTCGGGACTTAGCACAGATACGCAGTATTTT; CDR3 protein: CASSSGLSTDTQYF
clone size: once; V gene: TRBV4-1; D gene: -; J gene: TRBJ2-7; CDR3 DNA: TGCGCCAGCAGCCAGCAACCAACTTACTCCTACGAGCAGTACTTC; CDR3 protein: CASSQQPTYSYEQYF
clone size: few; V gene: TRBV7-3; D gene: TRBD2; J gene: TRBJ2-1; CDR3 DNA: TGTGCCAGCAGCTCGCTAGCGGGCCCCTACAATGAGCAGTTCTTC; CDR3 protein: CASSSLAGPYNEQFF
clone size: many; V gene: TRBV7-2; D gene: -; J gene: TRBJ1-4; CDR3 DNA: TGTGCCAGCAGCTTAGGATTGGGCCTGGGGGAAAAACTGTTTTTT; CDR3 protein: CASSLGLGLGEKLFF
clone size: once; V gene: TRBV20-1; D gene: -; J gene: TRBJ2-7; CDR3 DNA: TGCAGTGCTAGCGACCACGGACTGGCGGGATCCTACGAGCAGTACTTC; CDR3 protein: CSASDHGLAGSYEQYF
clone size: -; V gene: TRBV3-1; D gene: -; J gene: TRBJ2-7; CDR3 DNA: TGTGCCAGCAGCCAAGATAGTAGCGAGGCCCACTACGAGCAGTACTTC; CDR3 protein: CASSQDSSEAHYEQYF
clone size: -; V gene: TRBV9; D gene: TRBD2; J gene: TRBJ2-2; CDR3 DNA: TGTGCCAGCGGCAGGGGACTAGCGGGAGATGGTGGGGAGCTGTTTTTT; CDR3 protein: CASGRGLAGDGGELFF
clone size: -; V gene: TRBV5-5; D gene: TRBD1; J gene: TRBJ1-4; CDR3 DNA: TGTGCCAGCAGCTTGGTCCCGGGACAGGGATTCGAAAAACTGTTTTTT; CDR3 protein: CASSLVPGQGFEKLFF
clone size: few; V gene: TRBV29-1; D gene: -; J gene: TRBJ2-5; CDR3 DNA: TGCAGCGTCCATTTCGGGGCAGCCCAAGAGACCCAGTACTTC; CDR3 protein: CSVHFGAAQETQYF
clone size: many; V gene: TRBV29-1; D gene: -; J gene: TRBJ2-5; CDR3 DNA: TGCAGCCTCGCTGCGGGAACCGGTGAGACCCAGTACTTC; CDR3 protein: CSLAAGTGETQYF
clone size: few; V gene: TRBV7-3; D gene: -; J gene: TRBJ2-6; CDR3 DNA: TGTGCCAGCAGCTTATCCCCCCAGGGGTCTGGGGCCAACGTCCTGACTTTC; CDR3 protein: CASSLSPQGSGANVLTF
clone size: -; V gene: TRBV29-1; D gene: -; J gene: TRBJ2-5; CDR3 DNA: TGCAGCGTTGATCGGCAGGGCATAGAGACCCAGTACTTC; CDR3 protein: CSVDRQGIETQYF
clone size: -; V gene: TRBV7-2; D gene: TRBD2; J gene: TRBJ2-1; CDR3 DNA: TGTGCCAGCAGCCCCTTTACCGGGACTAGAAGGGGCAATGAGCAGTTCTTC; CDR3 protein: CASSPFTGTRRGNEQFF
clone size: few; V gene: TRBV7-2; D gene: -; J gene: TRBJ2-1; CDR3 DNA: TGTGCCAGCAGCTTAGTAGCGGACGGATACAATGAGCAGTTCTTC; CDR3 protein: CASSLVADGYNEQFF
clone size: -; V gene: TRBV7-8; D gene: TRBD2; J gene: TRBJ2-1; CDR3 DNA: TGTGCCAGCAGCTTAGGGACTAGCGGCAATGAGCAGTTCTTC; CDR3 protein: CASSLGTSGNEQFF
clone size: -; V gene: TRBV4-2; D gene: -; J gene: TRBJ1-3; CDR3 DNA: TGTGCCAGCAGCCAAGCAACACCCTCCCCCTCTGGAAACACCATATATTTT; CDR3 protein: CASSQATPSPSGNTIYF
clone size: -; V gene: TRBV18; D gene: TRBD2; J gene: TRBJ2-1; CDR3 DNA: TGTGCCAGCTCAACGGGACTAGCGGGAGAGATTGAGCAGTTCTTC; CDR3 protein: CASSTGLAGEIEQFF
clone size: few; V gene: TRBV29-1; D gene: -; J gene: TRBJ2-1; CDR3 DNA: TGCAGCGTCGGACTTTCCTACAATGAGCAGTTCTTC; CDR3 protein: CSVGLSYNEQFF
clone size: -; V gene: TRBV5-1; D gene: -; J gene: TRBJ1-6; CDR3 DNA: TGCGCCAGCAGCCCGGGGCAGGGGATGGTCAGTGGTTCACCCCTCCACTTT; CDR3 protein: CASSPGQGMVSGSPLHF
clone size: many; V gene: TRBV29-1; D gene: -; J gene: TRBJ2-7; CDR3 DNA: TGCAGCGTTGAACGGGGAGGCGAGCAGTACTTC; CDR3 protein: CSVERGGEQYF
clone size: many; V gene: TRBV6-2/TRBV6-3; D gene: TRBD1; J gene: TRBJ1-6; CDR3 DNA: TGTGCCAGCAGACCCACGGGACAGACCAATTCACCCCTCCACTTT; CDR3 protein: CASRPTGQTNSPLHF
clone size: few; V gene: TRBV5-8; D gene: -; J gene: TRBJ1-1; CDR3 DNA: TGTGCCAGCAGCTTGGCCCGTGCCCCTGAAGCTTTCTTT; CDR3 protein: CASSLARAPEAFF
clone size: -; V gene: TRBV6-5; D gene: -; J gene: TRBJ2-1; CDR3 DNA: TGTGCCAGCAGTTCGCGAAGGACTCGGGACGATGAGCAGTTCTTC; CDR3 protein: CASSSRRTRDDEQFF
clone size: few; V gene: TRBV20-1; D gene: TRBD2; J gene: TRBJ2-1; CDR3 DNA: TGCAGTGCTAGAACTAGCGGGAGGAGCGGTAATGAGCAGTTCTTC; CDR3 protein: CSARTSGRSGNEQFF
clone size: -; V gene: TRBV12-3/TRBV12-4; D gene: TRBD1; J gene: TRBJ1-5; CDR3 DNA: TGTGCCAGCAGTTCCGGACAGGGAAGACTACAGCCCCAGCATTTT; CDR3 protein: CASSSGQGRLQPQHF
clone size: -; V gene: TRBV10-2; D gene: -; J gene: TRBJ2-6; CDR3 DNA: TGCGCCAGCCAACAGGGAATATATGCTGGGGCCAACGTCCTGACTTTC; CDR3 protein: CASQQGIYAGANVLTF
clone size: -; V gene: TRBV12-3/TRBV12-4; D gene: TRBD2; J gene: TRBJ2-1; CDR3 DNA: TGTGCCAGCAGTTTAGGGACTAGCGTTAATGAGCAGTTCTTC; CDR3 protein: CASSLGTSVNEQFF
clone size: few; V gene: TRBV11-2; D gene: TRBD1; J gene: TRBJ2-3; CDR3 DNA: TGTGCCAGCAGCCCCGCCCCGGGACAGGGTCGAACAGATACGCAGTATTTT; CDR3 protein: CASSPAPGQGRTDTQYF
clone size: -; V gene: TRBV7-8; D gene: TRBD2; J gene: TRBJ2-7; CDR3 DNA: TGTGCCAGCAGCTTAGTAGGGACTAGCGGGAGGGTTTACGAGCAGTACTTC; CDR3 protein: CASSLVGTSGRVYEQYF
clone size: -; V gene: TRBV7-2; D gene: -; J gene: TRBJ2-7; CDR3 DNA: TGTGCCAGCAGCTTAATGTTAGGGTTCTCCGAGCAGTACTTC; CDR3 protein: CASSLMLGFSEQYF
clone size: many; V gene: TRBV28; D gene: TRBD1; J gene: TRBJ1-5; CDR3 DNA: TGTGCCAGCAGGTCCGACAGGGGCCTGAATCAGCCCCAGCATTTT; CDR3 protein: CASRSDRGLNQPQHF
clone size: many; V gene: TRBV12-3/TRBV12-4; D gene: -; J gene: TRBJ2-1; CDR3 DNA: TGTGCCAGCAGTTCCCGGGGCACTACCTACAATGAGCAGTTCTTC; CDR3 protein: CASSSRGTTYNEQFF
clone size: few; V gene: TRBV20-1; D gene: TRBD2; J gene: TRBJ2-7; CDR3 DNA: TGCAGTGCTAGAGGAGTGGTAGCGGGGAACTACGAGCAGTACTTC; CDR3 protein: CSARGVVAGNYEQYF
clone size: -; V gene: TRBV5-5; D gene: TRBD2; J gene: TRBJ2-1; CDR3 DNA: TGTGCCAGCAGCTTACTAGCGGGGTTAAACAATGAGCAGTTCTTC; CDR3 protein: CASSLLAGLNNEQFF
clone size: few; V gene: TRBV28; D gene: -; J gene: TRBJ2-7; CDR3 DNA: TGTGCCAGCAGCGAGGGGGGCTTGGGTAACGAGCAGTACTTC; CDR3 protein: CASSEGGLGNEQYF
clone size: few; V gene: TRBV29-1; D gene: TRBD2; J gene: TRBJ2-1; CDR3 DNA: TGCAGCACCCGGACTAGCGGGACCTATGAGCAGTTCTTC; CDR3 protein: CSTRTSGTYEQFF
clone size: many; V gene: TRBV29-1; D gene: TRBD2; J gene: TRBJ2-1; CDR3 DNA: TGCAGCGTTGAGAGGCTAGCGGCCAATGAGCAGTTCTTC; CDR3 protein: CSVERLAANEQFF
clone size: few; V gene: TRBV5-5; D gene: -; J gene: TRBJ1-3; CDR3 DNA: TGTGCCAGCAGCTCCGGACCCCTTGGTGGAAACACCATATATTTT; CDR3 protein: CASSSGPLGGNTIYF
clone size: -; V gene: TRBV2; D gene: -; J gene: TRBJ2-5; CDR3 DNA: TGTGCCAGTCTGCTAGGGCCTCCTTCAGAGACCCAGTACTTC; CDR3 protein: CASLLGPPSETQYF
clone size: -; V gene: TRBV6-1; D gene: -; J gene: TRBJ2-3; CDR3 DNA: TGTGCCAGCAGTGAAAACCTAGGGCTAGATACGCAGTATTTT; CDR3 protein: CASSENLGLDTQYF
clone size: few; V gene: TRBV29-1; D gene: TRBD2; J gene: TRBJ2-3; CDR3 DNA: TGCAGCGTGCCGGGACTAGCGGGAGCAGATACGCAGTATTTT; CDR3 protein: CSVPGLAGADTQYF
clone size: few; V gene: TRBV29-1; D gene: TRBD1; J gene: TRBJ1-1; CDR3 DNA: TGCAGCATTAGGACAGGGGGCGAGGGCACTGAAGCTTTCTTT; CDR3 protein: CSIRTGGEGTEAFF
clone size: many; V gene: TRBV3-1; D gene: -; J gene: TRBJ2-7; CDR3 DNA: TGTGCCAGCAGCCTTAGAGACGAGCAGTACTTC; CDR3 protein: CASSLRDEQYF
clone size: -; V gene: TRBV7-2; D gene: TRBD2; J gene: TRBJ2-5; CDR3 DNA: TGTGCCAGCAGCTTTAGTAGCGGGGGAGAGACCCAGTACTTC; CDR3 protein: CASSFSSGGETQYF
clone size: few; V gene: TRBV14; D gene: -; J gene: TRBJ1-1; CDR3 DNA: TGTGCCAGCAGCCAAACGGTACAGCAGAACACTGAAGCTTTCTTT; CDR3 protein: CASSQTVQQNTEAFF
clone size: many; V gene: TRBV20-1; D gene: -; J gene: TRBJ2-3; CDR3 DNA: TGCAGTGCTAAGGCGGGGACAGATACGCAGTATTTT; CDR3 protein: CSAKAGTDTQYF
clone size: few; V gene: TRBV10-3; D gene: -; J gene: TRBJ2-1; CDR3 DNA: TGTGCCATCAGTGGCCAAAGCTCCTACAATGAGCAGTTCTTC; CDR3 protein: CAISGQSSYNEQFF
clone size: many; V gene: TRBV28; D gene: TRBD1; J gene: TRBJ2-5; CDR3 DNA: TGTGCCAGCAGTAATCCGGGACAGCAAGAGACCCAGTACTTC; CDR3 protein: CASSNPGQQETQYF
clone size: -; V gene: TRBV12-3/TRBV12-4; D gene: TRBD2; J gene: TRBJ2-1; CDR3 DNA: TGTGCCAGCAGGGAGCGGGAGGTTACCTACAATGAGCAGTTCTTC; CDR3 protein: CASREREVTYNEQFF
clone size: -; V gene: TRBV5-1; D gene: -; J gene: TRBJ2-3; CDR3 DNA: TGCGCCAGTGCCAAAGGGTACACAGTTGGGGACACAGATACGCAGTATTTT; CDR3 protein: CASAKGYTVGDTDTQYF
clone size: once; V gene: TRBV11-1; D gene: -; J gene: TRBJ1-1; CDR3 DNA: TGTGCCAGCAGCCCCCCCTTCTTTGTCACTGAAGCTTTCTTT; CDR3 protein: CASSPPFFVTEAFF
clone size: few; V gene: TRBV5-1; D gene: TRBD1; J gene: TRBJ1-4; CDR3 DNA: TGCGCCAGCAGCCCCGGACAGGTTAATGAAAAACTGTTTTTT; CDR3 protein: CASSPGQVNEKLFF
clone size: -; V gene: TRBV12-3/TRBV12-4; D gene: TRBD2; J gene: TRBJ2-7; CDR3 DNA: TGTGCCAGCAGTTTAGCGTTAGGGAGGGGAGACGAGCAGTACTTC; CDR3 protein: CASSLALGRGDEQYF
clone size: once; V gene: TRBV20-1; D gene: -; J gene: TRBJ2-4; CDR3 DNA: TGCAGTGCCGAGGAGTTGACCAAAAACATTCAGTACTTC; CDR3 protein: CSAEELTKNIQYF
clone size: -; V gene: TRBV7-9; D gene: -; J gene: TRBJ2-7; CDR3 DNA: TGTGCCAGCAGCTTAGAAAGTTACTACGAGCAGTACTTC; CDR3 protein: CASSLESYYEQYF